This TCR beta chain comes out of a study of T cell responses to AZD1222 COVID-19 vaccine (dated by TCRdb to the early 2020s). Broadly, across the study: A total of over 230 trial participants underwent TCR sequencing, of whom about 210 had received two doses of AZD1222 and approximately 26 had received two doses of the MenACWY control vaccine. Trial participants were enrolled by age into subgroups of 18-55, 56-69 and 70-plus years, and 148, 28 and 57 TCR-sequenced participants, respectively, were included in these subgroups.

Taken with the paper, the label for time point translates to: about 28 days (+/-7) after the second vaccine dose. AZD1222 recipients with second doses at about 4 weeks or about 12 weeks were pooled, because spike-specific TCR depth and breadth did not differ between schedules. Vaccinee samples came from UK trials COV001 and COV002, including a single-blind randomized controlled phase 2/3 trial of AZD1222 (ChAdOx1 nCoV-19) in healthy adults. For TCRbeta chain sequencing, PBMC samples were collected from trial participants at day 0 and at day 28 after the second dose. Counted from cysteine to phenylalanine, this CDR3 has 14 amino acids. Just the 42-base CDR3 DNA is kept, in frame starting at base 1. Trimming at the junction amounts to 3 bases on V and 4 bases on J, and the germline ends lie 9 bases apart. In the germline V gene (reference sequence), CDR1 corresponds to SEHNR and CDR2 to FQNEAQ. As to this clone: Its antigen is still unknown. The sample holds no much larger clone one base away, and base qualities are not on file.

The CDR3 regions of human TCRbeta chains were analyzed by immunosequencing. Per the authors' processing: TCRs in the repertoires were compared against a reference library of SARS-CoV-2-specific TCRs that had been generated with the MIRA antigen-specificity platform. Breadth meant the fraction of unique TCRs that were SARS-CoV-2-associated, whereas depth meant the fraction of total T cells that were SARS-CoV-2-associated. Each spike-specific TCR was assigned to its reactive spike region and to a CD4 or CD8 class using the MIRA data. Log10-transformed breadth and depth values were compared by one-way ANOVA with Sidak's multiple comparisons tests. TCRdb obtained this table from immuneACCESS and retained in-frame rearrangements with V and J assigned. These tables miss some clones; where compared with another copy, unresolved V genes account for less than half of the shortfall, and the remainder is unexplained. The V and J calls and clone size are taken from that table; D and trimming were inferred from the DNA. This sample lists approximately 150,000 clones; more than 75% were detected once. Of the sample, roughly 4.3% falls within the top ten clones.

What the research found in general, with its limitations: After two AZD1222 doses, both the breadth and the depth of spike-specific TCRs were significantly higher than at day 0 and than in MenACWY recipients. Because no samples from the day 14 peak response were available, repertoires could be characterized only after the peak T cell response. Epitopes outside the regions mutated in the B.1.351 and B.1.1.7 variants were reportedly recognized by nearly half of the unique spike-specific TCRs. Participants were mostly white British, with more females than males. The authors suggested clonal diversity may have been underestimated. Vaccine-associated CD4 TCRs spanned the whole spike protein, with dominant responses in regions 160-218 and 743-854. Conclusions about previously exposed vaccinees are limited because only a handful of AZD1222 recipients were SARS-CoV-2 seropositive at baseline. In the small 56-69-year group, the increase in depth fell short of significance, most likely because of low power.

Sequenced here: peripheral blood, sampled 28 days after the second AZD1222 dose. The clonotype comes from an adult who received the AZD1222 COVID-19 vaccine. The chain was built from TRBV7-9 and TRBJ2-2, with an unclear D gene assignment. The CDR3 has the sequence CASSFAFRTGELFF. Here is the DNA: TGTGCCAGCAGCTTCGCCTTCCGCACCGGGGAGCTGTTTTTT.